This T cell receptor beta chain is from a study of blood T cell repertoires in COVID-19 (dated by TCRdb to 2018 to 2020). At the level of the whole study: The collaborator samples originated in the United States, Italy and Spain and spanned the acute and convalescent phases of COVID-19. Where available, HLA class I and class II types were taken from metadata supplied by the sample provider and were not determined by assay-based typing. Nearly every sample came with metadata listing a de-identified subject ID, COVID-19 status, age in years and sex. The dataset comprised deeply sampled blood TCRbeta repertoires from subjects exposed to, actively infected with, or recovered from COVID-19. The material from the prospective study consisted of cDNA or gDNA derived from T cells, B-cell-depleted T cells, or PBMCs. The samples were drawn from two sources: the first 160 participants of the ongoing ImmuneRACE study, and 950 to 1,500 subjects contributed by 6 global collaborators. A freely available public database, intended as a resource for researchers studying the immune response to SARS-CoV-2, is where the repertoires were released.

The trim is 3 bases for V and 6 bases for J, with a gap of 20 bases between the germline ends. Reading the germline V gene (reference sequence) gives CDR1 MNHEY and CDR2 SMNVEV. Reading from cysteine to phenylalanine, the CDR3 counts 16 amino acids. Here the CDR3 DNA is all that survives: 48 bases in frame from base 1. In regard to this clone: It has no known antigen specificity. It has no much larger one-base neighbor in the sample; base qualities were not kept.

TCRbeta CDR3 regions were amplified from genomic DNA by means of the immunoSEQ Assay, a bias-controlled multiplex PCR. On the authors' methods: Within the assay, amplification of reference gene primers was used to estimate how many nucleated cells each sample contained. To quantify the absolute abundance of each unique TCRbeta CDR3 rearrangement, sequence reads were collapsed and filtered. For each sample, productive Simpson clonality was calculated as the square root of Simpson's diversity index across productive rearrangements. The table comes from immuneACCESS by way of TCRdb, which keeps in-frame sequences with V and J called. Part of the clones is missing from these tables; in studies checked, under half for an unresolved V gene and the rest for unknown reasons. Clone size and the V and J calls come from that table; the DNA yielded D and trimming. The sample has roughly 52,000 clones on record, approximately 90% of them singletons. Of the sample, approximately 3.8% is held by the ten largest clones.

Each collaborating institution followed its own protocols to collect whole blood in K2EDTA tubes. For TCRbeta analysis, collaborator samples were shipped as frozen whole blood, as isolated PBMCs, or as DNA extracted from either sample type. Broader findings and caveats from the paper: How much clinical and demographic metadata was included differed by source and by participant, and the metadata was provided uncurated.

Sequenced: peripheral blood. The chain uses TRBV27 and TRBJ1-2; 6 matching bases give a weak D call of TRBD1. This clonotype originated in a man aged 50-59 years with acute or convalescent COVID-19. The CDR3 amino acid sequence is: CASSLTGTDSLNGYTF. DNA sequence: TGTGCCAGCAGTTTGACCGGGACGGACAGTTTGAATGGCTACACCTTC.